These 18 T cell receptor beta chains were sequenced from one sample in a study of blood T cell repertoires in COVID-19. The repertoire was sequenced with immunoSEQ multiplex PCR; TCRdb's copy has only in-frame clones and lacks some. The sample carries some 120,000 clones, around 79% recorded once. The sequenced material came from peripheral blood. The receptors shown here come from a man older than 75 with acute or convalescent COVID-19.

The chain joins TRBV11-2 to TRBJ1-3; D uncertain. The V gene's germline CDR1 is SGHAT and CDR2 FQNNGV. CDR3 length equals 15 residues. Deletions cut 0 bases from V and 0 bases from J, with 6 bases between. The DNA for the CDR3 is TGTGCCAGCAGCTTAGATGTCTACTCTGGAAACACCATATATTTT. The encoded protein is CASSLDVYSGNTIYF.

This clone appeared a single time. The chain uses TRBV21-1 and TRBJ2-2; TRBD1 is taken as the D call from the table, unchecked against the DNA. TRBV21-1 is shown as a pseudogene. CDR3 length equals 17 residues. The DNA for the CDR3 is TGTGCCAGCAGCAAAGGGCCAGGGGCCCTGAACACCGGGGAGCTGTTTTTT. Its protein product is CASSKGPGALNTGELFF.

This chain links TRBV19 with TRBJ1-2, with 11 bases identical to TRBD1. Looked up from germline, CDR1 is LNHDA and CDR2 is SQIVND (reference sequence). This CDR3 has 15 amino acids. With 5 bases clipped from V and 2 bases from J, the junction kept 4 bases outside the gene matches. The CDR3 loop is CASSARDRGNYGYTF. Written as DNA, the CDR3 is TGTGCCAGTAGTGCCCGGGACAGGGGGAACTATGGCTACACCTTC.

This clone was counted once. The chain employs TRBV2 and TRBJ2-7; 10 nucleotides agree with TRBD1. This CDR3 spans 13 amino acids. Germline V gives CDR1 SNHLY, CDR2 FYNNEI. J was trimmed by 5 bases and V by 7 bases; bases with no gene match: 5. CDR3 DNA: TGTGCCAGCAACGGACAGGGGGTTCACGAGCAGTACTTC. This codes for CASNGQGVHEQYF.

The chain couples TRBV20-1 to TRBJ2-7; D is possibly TRBD1 (5 bases). This CDR3 comprises 11 residues. V was trimmed by 1 base and J by 9 bases, leaving 10 bases between them. The V gene's germline CDR1 is DFQATT and CDR2 SNEGSKA (reference sequence). For the CDR3, the DNA is TGCAGTGCTAGAGCCCAGGGTGGGCAGTACTTC. Encoded protein: CSARAQGGQYF.

The chain couples TRBV5-4 to TRBJ2-7; TRBD1 matches at 8 bases. V shed 4 bases, J shed 2 bases, and the junction held 2 bases outside the gene matches. The CDR3 totals 13 residues. The germline V gene encodes CDR1 SGHNT and CDR2 YYREEE (reference sequence). CDR3 coding DNA: TGTGCCAGCAGCGGGGACAGGACCTACGAGCAGTACTTC. Residues: CASSGDRTYEQYF.

This clone was counted between two and nine times. The chain links TRBV2 to TRBJ1-3; D gene ambiguous. Deletions cut 7 bases from V and 4 bases from J, with 17 bases between. The CDR3 totals 15 residues. Germline CDR1 is SNHLY and CDR2 is FYNNEI. DNA of the CDR3: TGTGCCAGCAAAGAACGTCTGGTGGCCGGAAACACCATATATTTT. Its translation is CASKERLVAGNTIYF.

The chain combines TRBV6-2 or TRBV6-3 with TRBJ1-1; TRBD1 matches 8 bases. Per the germline V gene, CDR1 is MNHEY and CDR2 is SVGEGT. The V and J ends lost 4 bases and 1 base, in that order; junction bases with no gene match: 8. This CDR3 is built from 16 residues. CDR3 sequence reads: CASSFLRGRKNTEAFF. The CDR3 nucleotides read TGTGCCAGCAGTTTCCTCAGGGGGCGGAAGAACACTGAAGCTTTCTTT.

V usage is TRBV4-2 and J usage is TRBJ2-3, with TRBD2 matching 9 bases. CDR1 and CDR2 from the germline V gene are LGHNA and YNFKEQ. The J segment lost 2 bases and the V segment lost 0 bases, leaving 12 bases of the junction unmatched. CDR3 length equals 19 residues. In nucleotides, the CDR3 is TGTGCCAGCAGCCAAGATCCCCCCATTAGCGGGGGCCTCACAGATACGCAGTATTTT. It specifies CASSQDPPISGGLTDTQYF.

This rearrangement joins TRBV5-1 to TRBJ2-7; 8 bases align to TRBD1. Per the germline V gene, CDR1 is SGHRS and CDR2 is YFSETQ. The CDR3 length is 15 residues. V dropped 6 bases and J dropped 2; count of bases not matched to a gene: 10. CDR3 DNA sequence: TGCGCCAGCACCTGGGGGGACAGGCCCCCCTACGAGCAGTACTTC. Encoded protein: CASTWGDRPPYEQYF.

This rearrangement joins TRBV10-3 to TRBJ2-4; possibly TRBD1 for D (6 bases). V shed 3 bases and J shed 3 bases, with 12 bases lying between them. The CDR3 runs 15 residues. Germline V gene lookup returns CDR1 ENHRY and CDR2 SYGVKD. The CDR3 DNA is TGTGCCATCAGTGAAGGGGGTCTGAACAAAAACATTCAGTACTTC. Its protein is CAISEGGLNKNIQYF.

The chain combines TRBV4-1 with TRBJ2-7; 9 nucleotides agree with TRBD2. This CDR3 has 16 residues. The V and J ends lost 1 base and 2 bases, in that order; junction bases with no gene match: 6. Per germline, CDR1 MGHRA and CDR2 YSYEKL. This CDR3 is CASSQVVASGAYEQYF. The CDR3, as DNA: TGCGCCAGCAGCCAAGTGGTAGCTAGCGGGGCCTACGAGCAGTACTTC.

The chain couples TRBV7-8 to TRBJ1-6, with D unclear. V shed 3 bases and J shed 7 bases, with 7 bases lying between them. CDR1 is SGHVS, CDR2 FQNEAQ, per germline. The CDR3 has 13 amino acids. The CDR3: CASSFVQNSPLHF. For the CDR3, the DNA is TGTGCCAGCAGCTTTGTACAGAATTCACCCCTCCACTTT.

J is TRBJ1-2 and V is TRBV7-2; possible D gene TRBD1, 5 bases. V lost 2 bases to trimming and J lost 4 bases, with 23 bases between them. CDR3 length: 18 amino acids. Germline V gene sequence: CDR1 SGHTA, CDR2 FQGNSA. CDR3 DNA: TGTGCCAGCAGCTTATTCACCCTCACAACAGGAGGGGCCTATGGCTACACCTTC. Protein: CASSLFTLTTGGAYGYTF.

This clone was observed a single time. The chain joins TRBV4-2 to TRBJ2-2; no reliable D call. The length of the CDR3 is 13 residues. V lost 0 bases and J 7 bases, leaving 6 bases between the germline ends. The V gene's germline CDR1 is LGHNA and CDR2 YNFKEQ. The chain's CDR3 is CASSQEHSGELFF. CDR3 nucleotides: TGTGCCAGCAGCCAAGAGCATAGCGGGGAGCTGTTTTTT.

The chain joins TRBV19 to TRBJ2-3; 13 bases are a match to TRBD2. Trimming took 5 bases from V and 1 from J; bases not matched to a gene: 9. The V gene's germline CDR1 is LNHDA and CDR2 SQIVND (reference sequence). This CDR3 has 18 residues. CDR3 bases: TGTGCCAGTAGTGCCTGGACTAGCGGGGGATTCGGCACAGATACGCAGTATTTT. This codes for CASSAWTSGGFGTDTQYF.

The V gene is TRBV30, the J gene TRBJ1-6; 7 nucleotides agree with TRBD1. The trim removed 2 bases at V and 11 bases at J, leaving 0 bases unmatched. The CDR3 is 11 amino acids. Germline V gives CDR1 GTSNPN, CDR2 SVGIG (reference sequence). CDR3 sequence reads: CAWSQGAPLHF. CDR3 nucleotide sequence: TGTGCCTGGAGTCAGGGGGCACCCCTCCACTTT.

The V and J genes are TRBV24-1 and TRBJ2-3; D call uncertain. The V gene's germline CDR1 is KGHDR and CDR2 SFDVKD. The CDR3 is 13 residues long. Trimming cost V 5 bases and J 1 base, with 6 bases left between them. The CDR3 sequence: CATSVGGTDTQYF. The CDR3, as DNA: TGTGCCACCAGTGTTGGAGGCACAGATACGCAGTATTTT.